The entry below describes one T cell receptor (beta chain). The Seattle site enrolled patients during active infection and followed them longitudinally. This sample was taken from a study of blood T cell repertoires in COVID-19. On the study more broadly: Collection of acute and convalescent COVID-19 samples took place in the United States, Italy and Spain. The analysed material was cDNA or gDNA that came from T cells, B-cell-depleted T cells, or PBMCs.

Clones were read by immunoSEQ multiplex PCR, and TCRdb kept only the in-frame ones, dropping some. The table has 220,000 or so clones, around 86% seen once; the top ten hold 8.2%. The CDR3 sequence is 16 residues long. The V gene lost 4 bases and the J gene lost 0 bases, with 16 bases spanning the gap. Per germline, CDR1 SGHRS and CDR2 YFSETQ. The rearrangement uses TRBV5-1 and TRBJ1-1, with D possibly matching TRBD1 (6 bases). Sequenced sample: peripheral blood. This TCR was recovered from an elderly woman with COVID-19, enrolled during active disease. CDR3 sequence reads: CASSPYRESMNTEAFF. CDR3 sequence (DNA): TGCGCCAGCAGCCCGTACAGGGAGTCTATGAACACTGAAGCTTTCTTT.